These T cell receptor beta chains were read from a single sample in a study of a mutant IDH1 vaccine in newly diagnosed glioma. Antigens of these TCRs are unknown. Produced via immunoSEQ multiplex PCR; TCRdb's table is partial and in-frame only. Among approximately 100,000 clones listed, roughly 89% were seen once. Sequenced material: PBMCs, taken from a glioma patient whose treatment included an IDH1 peptide vaccine. These receptors came from a woman aged 45-60 years with glioma. Each CDR3 is given with its conserved first and last residue. The D gene is left open where the match is weak. Size tells how often a clone was seen (once, few, many) or the class of an expanded clone, and some rows leave it out.

>once|TRBD1|TRBJ2-3|TRBV2
TGTGCCAGCAGACCCGACAGGGGTTCGCGTCTGGATACGCAGTATTTT
CASRPDRGSRLDTQYF
>.|.|TRBJ2-3|TRBV6-1
TGTGCCAGCACCCTACAGGGTTACACAGATACGCAGTATTTT
CASTLQGYTDTQYF
>.|TRBD2|TRBJ2-1|TRBV6-1
TGTGCCAGCAGACTAGCGAGCTCCTACAATGAGCAGTTCTTC
CASRLASSYNEQFF
>.|.|TRBJ1-2|TRBV30
TGTGCCTGGAGTGTATCTAGAGGCGGCTACACCTTC
CAWSVSRGGYTF
>once|TRBD2|TRBJ2-1|TRBV10-3
TGTGCCATCAGTGTTTTTTCCGGGGGGTGGTTCTTC
CAISVFSGGWFF
>.|.|TRBJ1-5|TRBV5-1
TGCGCCAGCAGCTTGAGGTCGGATCAGCCCCAGCATTTT
CASSLRSDQPQHF
>.|TRBD1|TRBJ2-7|TRBV7-9
TGTGCCAGCAGCTTAGACAGGGGGCAGTACTTC
CASSLDRGQYF
>.|.|TRBJ2-3|TRBV5-4
TGTGCCAGCAGCTTCGGGCGGGATAAAGATACGCAGTATTTT
CASSFGRDKDTQYF
>.|.|TRBJ2-3|TRBV5-1
TGCGCCAGCAGCTTGACAGTCGATACGCAGTATTTT
CASSLTVDTQYF
>once|TRBD1|TRBJ2-7|TRBV7-9
TGTGCCAGCAGACGGACAGGGAGCTACGAGCAGTACTTC
CASRRTGSYEQYF
>.|.|TRBJ1-3|TRBV7-6
TGTGCCAGCAGCTTAGTCCCCTCGGGACAAATGAGCTCTGGAAACACCATATATTTT
CASSLVPSGQMSSGNTIYF
>.|TRBD2|TRBJ2-2|TRBV7-9
TGTGCCAGCAGCCAAACTAGCGCCGGGGAGCTGTTTTTT
CASSQTSAGELFF
>.|.|TRBJ2-7|TRBV29-1
TGCAGCGTTGAAGAGTGGACGGGGAGCTCCTACGAGCAGTACTTC
CSVEEWTGSSYEQYF
>.|TRBD1|TRBJ1-1|TRBV18
TGTGCCAGCTCACAAGGGACAGATACTGAAGCTTTCTTT
CASSQGTDTEAFF
>.|TRBD2|TRBJ2-5|TRBV5-1
TGCGCCAGCACCCCCATGGTAGCGGGCCACCAAGAGACCCAGTACTTC
CASTPMVAGHQETQYF
>.|.|TRBJ2-5|TRBV5-1
TGCGCCAGCAGTTTGGCTCAAGAGACCCAGTACTTC
CASSLAQETQYF
>.|.|TRBJ1-1|TRBV30
TGTGCCTGGAGTGCACACCAGAACACTGAAGCTTTCTTT
CAWSAHQNTEAFF
>.|.|TRBJ1-2|TRBV28
TGTGCCAGCAGTAGTTTTGGTGAGGCATATGGCTACACCTTC
CASSSFGEAYGYTF
>.|TRBD2|TRBJ2-2|TRBV7-9
TGTGCCAGCAGCTTAGCGAAGACTAGCGGGAGCCCCGGGGAGCTGTTTTTT
CASSLAKTSGSPGELFF
>.|.|TRBJ2-7|TRBV2
TGTGCCAGCAGCCGCTCTAGCCAAATTCCGGGGTATGAGCAGTACTTC
CASSRSSQIPGYEQYF
>.|.|TRBJ1-5|TRBV6-5
TGTGCCAGCAGTTACTCGATAGGGGCACATCAGCCCCAGCATTTT
CASSYSIGAHQPQHF
>.|.|TRBJ2-7|TRBV9
TGTGCCAGCAGCCTAAAAGGTACAGGGTCCTACGAGCAGTACTTC
CASSLKGTGSYEQYF
>.|TRBD2|TRBJ2-3|TRBV7-6
TGTGCCAGCAGCCCCGGACTAGCGGGATTCACAGATACGCAGTATTTT
CASSPGLAGFTDTQYF
>.|.|TRBJ1-2|TRBV28
TGTGCCAGCAGTTTCGTGGGAGTTAACGGCTACACCTTC
CASSFVGVNGYTF
>.|.|TRBJ2-1|TRBV6-6
TGTGCCAGCAGTTTGAATGAGCAGTTCTTC
CASSLNEQFF
>.|.|TRBJ2-5|TRBV10-3
TGTGCCATCAGTGACTCTAGCGTTGGGGAGACCCAGTACTTC
CAISDSSVGETQYF
>.|TRBD1|TRBJ1-1|TRBV7-9
TGTGCCAGCAGCTGGGACAGCAACACTGAAGCTTTCTTT
CASSWDSNTEAFF
>.|TRBD1|TRBJ2-5|TRBV10-3
TGTGCCATCAGTGAGTCCGGGACAGGTTTCCAAGAGACCCAGTACTTC
CAISESGTGFQETQYF
>few|.|TRBJ2-2|TRBV9
TGTGCCAGCAGCGTAGACGGTCACACCGGGGAGCTGTTTTTT
CASSVDGHTGELFF
>.|.|TRBJ1-6|TRBV9
TGTGCCAGCAGCTCAGGGTCCTATAATTCACCCCTCCACTTT
CASSSGSYNSPLHF
>few|TRBD2|TRBJ2-7|TRBV6-1
TGTGCCAGCAGTGCGGGACTAGGGCTCGAGCAGTACTTC
CASSAGLGLEQYF
>.|.|TRBJ1-5|TRBV18
TGTGCCAGCTCACCAACAGACCGATATAGCAATCAGCCCCAGCATTTT
CASSPTDRYSNQPQHF
>.|.|TRBJ1-5|TRBV28
TGTGCCAGCACCCTCGGGGCCCCGGTCCCCCAGCATTTT
CASTLGAPVPQHF
>.|TRBD1|TRBJ2-5|TRBV14
TGTGCCAGCAGCCCATATGACGGGACAGGGTGGTGGGAGCAGTACTTC
CASSPYDGTGWWEQYF
>.|.|TRBJ2-1|TRBV5-1
TGCGCCAGCAGCTTGGGGACTTCGAGCTCCTACAATGAGCAGTTCTTC
CASSLGTSSSYNEQFF
>.|.|TRBJ1-3|TRBV7-2
TGTGCCAGCAGCTTAAAAAGTAACCCCCTTGGAAACACCATATATTTT
CASSLKSNPLGNTIYF
>.|.|TRBJ2-5|TRBV28
TGTGCCAGCAGTTTTGGGGATAAGCAAGAGACCCAGTACTTC
CASSFGDKQETQYF
>.|.|TRBJ1-2|TRBV10-3
TGTGCCATCAGTGACCAGGGTGGCTACACCTTC
CAISDQGGYTF
>.|.|TRBJ2-1|TRBV18
TGTGCCAGCTCACCAGCCGGGACTTTATACAATGAGCAGTTCTTC
CASSPAGTLYNEQFF
>.|.|TRBJ1-1|TRBV16
TGTGCCAGCAGCTACCTCCCTTGGAACACTGAAGCTTTCTTT
CASSYLPWNTEAFF
>.|.|TRBJ2-5|TRBV5-1
TGCGCCAGCAGCTTGGTACGATCCCCATTAGAGACCCAGTACTTC
CASSLVRSPLETQYF
>.|TRBD2|TRBJ2-7|TRBV28
TGTGCCAGCAGTTTTGTACTAGCGGGCTACGAGCAGTACTTC
CASSFVLAGYEQYF
>.|.|TRBJ2-7|TRBV11-2
TGTGCCAGCAGCTTAGATAGTTTCGGGGGCAACTACGAGCAGTACTTC
CASSLDSFGGNYEQYF
>.|.|TRBJ1-1|TRBV7-9
TGTGCCAGCAGCTTTTTCGGGGGCATGAACACTGAAGCTTTCTTT
CASSFFGGMNTEAFF
>.|.|TRBJ2-7|TRBV5-6
TGTGCCAGCAGCCCGGCCGGCCACGAGCAGTACTTC
CASSPAGHEQYF
>.|TRBD2|TRBJ2-3|TRBV6-6
TGTGCCAGCAGGCCGGGGACTAGCGGGAGGGCAGATACGCAGTATTTT
CASRPGTSGRADTQYF
>.|.|TRBJ2-7|TRBV20-1
TGCAGTGCTCTTGCGGGCTACGAGCAGTACTTC
CSALAGYEQYF
>.|TRBD1|TRBJ1-5|TRBV9
TGTGCCAGCAGCGTAGGGACAGGGGCTAGCAATCAGCCCCAGCATTTT
CASSVGTGASNQPQHF
>.|.|TRBJ2-6|TRBV28
TGTGCCAGCAGTACCACAACGGGACGGGTGATTTCTGGGGCCAACGTCCTGACTTTC
CASSTTTGRVISGANVLTF
>.|.|TRBJ1-3|TRBV6-1
TGTGCCAGCAGTGTGGGGAGAAACACCATATATTTT
CASSVGRNTIYF
>.|.|TRBJ1-4|TRBV9
TGTGCCAGCAGCGCGGACTCAAATAATGAAAAACTGTTTTTT
CASSADSNNEKLFF
>.|.|TRBJ2-6|TRBV2
TGTGCCAGAAGGGGCCCACTCGATGGGGCCAACGTCCTGACTTTC
CARRGPLDGANVLTF
>few|TRBD1|TRBJ1-5|TRBV30
TGTGCCTGGAGTGTCGGACAGGTCAATCAGCCCCAGCATTTT
CAWSVGQVNQPQHF